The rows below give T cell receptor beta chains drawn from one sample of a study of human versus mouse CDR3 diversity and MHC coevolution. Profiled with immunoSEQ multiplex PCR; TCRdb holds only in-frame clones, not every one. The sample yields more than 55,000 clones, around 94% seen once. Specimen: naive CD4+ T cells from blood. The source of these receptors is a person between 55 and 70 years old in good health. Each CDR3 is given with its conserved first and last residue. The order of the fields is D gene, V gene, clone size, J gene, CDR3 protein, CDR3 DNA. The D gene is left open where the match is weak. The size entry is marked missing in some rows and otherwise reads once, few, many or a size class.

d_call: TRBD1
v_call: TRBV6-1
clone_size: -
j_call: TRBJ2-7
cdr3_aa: CATHRDRGSYEQYF
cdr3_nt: TGTGCCACCCACCGGGACAGGGGCTCCTACGAGCAGTACTTC

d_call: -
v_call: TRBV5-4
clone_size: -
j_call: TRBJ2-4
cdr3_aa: CASSLAGSDIQYF
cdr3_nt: TGTGCCAGCAGCTTGGCGGGTAGTGACATTCAGTACTTC

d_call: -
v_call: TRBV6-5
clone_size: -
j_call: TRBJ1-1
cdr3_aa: CASSYSGGRRTEAFF
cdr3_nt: TGTGCCAGCAGTTACTCGGGGGGGCGACGAACTGAAGCTTTCTTT

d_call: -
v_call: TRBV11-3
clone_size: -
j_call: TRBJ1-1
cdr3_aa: CAIAALGSEAFF
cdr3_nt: TGTGCCATCGCAGCCTTGGGGAGCGAAGCTTTCTTT

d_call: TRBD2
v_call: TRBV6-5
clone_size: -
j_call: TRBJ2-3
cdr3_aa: CASSSGLAGVVDTQYF
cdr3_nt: TGTGCCAGCAGTTCTGGACTAGCGGGAGTGGTAGATACGCAGTATTTT

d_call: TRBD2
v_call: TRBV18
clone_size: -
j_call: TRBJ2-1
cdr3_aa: CASSSGLAVSSYNEQFF
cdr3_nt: TGTGCCAGCTCATCGGGACTAGCGGTAAGCTCCTACAATGAGCAGTTCTTC

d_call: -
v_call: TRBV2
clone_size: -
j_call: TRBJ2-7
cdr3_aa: CASRGLGVSYEQYF
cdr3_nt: TGTGCCAGCAGGGGGTTAGGGGTATCCTACGAGCAGTACTTC

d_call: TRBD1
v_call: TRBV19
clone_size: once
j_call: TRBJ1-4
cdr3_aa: CASSKENRGLEKLFF
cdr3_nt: TGTGCCAGTAGTAAGGAGAACAGGGGGCTGGAAAAACTGTTTTTT

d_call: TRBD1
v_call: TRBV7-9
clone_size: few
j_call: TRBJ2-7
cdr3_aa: CASSAAGTALLGQYF
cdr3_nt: TGTGCCAGCAGCGCCGCCGGGACAGCCCTTTTGGGGCAGTACTTC

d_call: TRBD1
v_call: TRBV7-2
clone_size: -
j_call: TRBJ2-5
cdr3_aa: CASSERTGLQTQYF
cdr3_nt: TGTGCCAGCAGCGAAAGGACAGGGTTACAGACCCAGTACTTC

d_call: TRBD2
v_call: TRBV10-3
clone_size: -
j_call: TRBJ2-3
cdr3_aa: CAISPTSGSMRRSTDTQYF
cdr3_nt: TGTGCCATCAGTCCCACTAGCGGGAGTATGAGGAGAAGCACAGATACGCAGTATTTT

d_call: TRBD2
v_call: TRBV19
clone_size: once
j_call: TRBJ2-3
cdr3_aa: CASSGAGGPDTQYF
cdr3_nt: TGTGCCAGCTCAGGTGCGGGAGGGCCAGATACGCAGTATTTT

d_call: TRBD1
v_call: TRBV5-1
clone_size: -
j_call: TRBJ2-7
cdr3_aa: CASSLRQGANEQYF
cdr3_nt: TGCGCCAGCAGCCTACGACAGGGGGCTAACGAGCAGTACTTC

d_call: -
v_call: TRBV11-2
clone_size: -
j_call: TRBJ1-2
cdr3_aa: CASSPPSGQGGYTF
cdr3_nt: TGTGCCAGCAGTCCCCCCTCCGGCCAGGGTGGCTACACCTTC

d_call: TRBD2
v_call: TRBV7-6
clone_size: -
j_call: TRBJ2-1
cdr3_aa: CASSLVYSGRANEQFF
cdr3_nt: TGTGCCAGCAGCTTAGTCTACAGCGGGAGGGCGAATGAGCAGTTCTTC

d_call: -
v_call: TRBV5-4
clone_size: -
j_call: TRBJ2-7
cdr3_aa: CASSPGWGGNEQYF
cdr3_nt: TGTGCCAGCAGCCCGGGCTGGGGCGGTAACGAGCAGTACTTC

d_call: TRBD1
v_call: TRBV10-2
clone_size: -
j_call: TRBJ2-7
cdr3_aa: CASSAAGTGVDEQYF
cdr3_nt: TGCGCCAGCAGTGCGGCCGGGACAGGGGTCGACGAGCAGTACTTC

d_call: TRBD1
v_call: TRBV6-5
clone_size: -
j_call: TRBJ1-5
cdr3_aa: CASSRQGDSNQPQHF
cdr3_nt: TGTGCCAGCAGCAGACAGGGGGATAGCAATCAGCCCCAGCATTTT

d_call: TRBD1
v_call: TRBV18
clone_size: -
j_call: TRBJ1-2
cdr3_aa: CASSPRQGINGYTF
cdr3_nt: TGTGCCAGCTCACCAAGACAGGGGATAAATGGCTACACCTTC

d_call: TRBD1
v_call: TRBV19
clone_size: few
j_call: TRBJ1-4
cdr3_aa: CASSIGHSSGGLGEKLFF
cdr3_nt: TGTGCCAGTAGTATTGGTCACTCCTCAGGGGGCCTAGGGGAAAAACTGTTTTTT

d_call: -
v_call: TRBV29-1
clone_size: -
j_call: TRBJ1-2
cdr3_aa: CSAKEGGGYTF
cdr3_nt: TGCAGCGCCAAAGAAGGCGGTGGCTACACCTTC

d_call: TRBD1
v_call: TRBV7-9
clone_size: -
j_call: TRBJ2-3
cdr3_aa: CASSARQGRTDTQYF
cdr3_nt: TGTGCCAGCAGCGCTAGACAGGGGCGGACAGATACGCAGTATTTT

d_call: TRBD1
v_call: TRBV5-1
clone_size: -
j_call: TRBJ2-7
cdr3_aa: CASRGQALYEQYF
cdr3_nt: TGCGCCAGCCGAGGACAGGCCCTTTACGAGCAGTACTTC

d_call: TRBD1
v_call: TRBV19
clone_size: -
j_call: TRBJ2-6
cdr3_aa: CASRDRGLSPGANVLTF
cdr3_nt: TGTGCCAGCCGGGACAGGGGGCTTTCTCCTGGGGCCAACGTCCTGACTTTC

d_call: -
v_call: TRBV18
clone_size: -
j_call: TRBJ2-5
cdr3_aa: CASSPPGLFTQYF
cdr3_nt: TGTGCCAGCTCACCTCCAGGACTGTTTACCCAGTACTTC

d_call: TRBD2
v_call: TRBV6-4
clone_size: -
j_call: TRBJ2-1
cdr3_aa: CASSGFGLAGVNEQFF
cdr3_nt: TGTGCCAGCAGTGGCTTTGGACTAGCGGGAGTGAATGAGCAGTTCTTC

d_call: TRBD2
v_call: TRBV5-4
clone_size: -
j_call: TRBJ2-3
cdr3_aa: CASSLGLAETDTQYF
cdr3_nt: TGTGCCAGCAGCTTAGGACTAGCGGAGACAGATACGCAGTATTTT